The rows below give T cell receptor beta chains drawn from one sample of a study of memory CD4+ T cells and cytomegalovirus serostatus. Produced via immunoSEQ multiplex PCR; TCRdb's table is partial and in-frame only. The data contain 75,000 to 90,000 clones, more than 70% of them singletons. Material for sequencing was memory CD4+ T cells from blood. The receptors come from an adult in good health and CMV-seronegative. The CDR3 runs from the conserved cysteine through the conserved F or W. The D gene is left open where the match is weak. Expanded clones get a size class; other rows say once, few or many, or leave the size out.

CDR3 protein	CDR3 DNA	D gene	V gene	J gene	clone size
CASSLDIGEGYGYTF	TGCGCCAGCAGCTTGGATATAGGGGAGGGCTATGGCTACACCTTC	NA	TRBV5-1	TRBJ1-2	NA
CAISESRQGGQPQHF	TGTGCCATCAGTGAGTCTCGGCAGGGCGGTCAGCCCCAGCATTTT	NA	TRBV10-3	TRBJ1-5	NA
CAWSGLPGDTEAFF	TGTGCCTGGAGTGGCCTCCCAGGGGACACTGAAGCTTTCTTT	NA	TRBV30	TRBJ1-1	few
CASSRLSGYREKLFF	TGCGCCAGCAGCCGCCTCAGTGGATACAGGGAAAAACTGTTTTTT	NA	TRBV4-1	TRBJ1-4	NA
CASSRGGQDPNTIYF	TGTGCCAGCAGCCGGGGGGGACAGGACCCAAACACCATATATTTT	TRBD1	TRBV9	TRBJ1-3	NA
CASSLVGHPRPGEKLFF	TGTGCCAGCAGCTTAGTCGGGCATCCCCGCCCTGGCGAAAAACTGTTTTTT	NA	TRBV7-2	TRBJ1-4	NA
CAWSVWIGTGYTF	TGTGCCTGGAGTGTTTGGATAGGGACCGGCTACACCTTC	NA	TRBV30	TRBJ1-2	NA
CSTQDRGRGNYGYTF	TGCAGCACCCAGGACAGGGGGAGGGGTAACTATGGCTACACCTTC	TRBD1	TRBV29-1	TRBJ1-2	NA
CAWAIGSNSEQYF	TGTGCCTGGGCGATAGGGTCTAACTCCGAGCAGTACTTC	NA	TRBV30	TRBJ2-7	NA
CASSLWGQRYF	TGTGCCAGCAGCTTGTGGGGGCAAAGATACTTC	NA	TRBV5-5	TRBJ2-7	NA
CASGQGVDSNQPQHF	TGTGCCAGCGGACAGGGGGTCGATAGCAATCAGCCCCAGCATTTT	TRBD1	TRBV6-1	TRBJ1-5	once
CASSTGQNYNEQFF	TGCGCCAGCAGCACCGGACAGAACTACAATGAGCAGTTCTTC	NA	TRBV5-1	TRBJ2-1	NA
CASSLGQGAGEQFF	TGCGCCAGCAGCTTGGGACAGGGGGCAGGTGAGCAGTTCTTC	TRBD1	TRBV5-1	TRBJ2-1	NA
CASSVDRLYGYTF	TGTGCCAGCAGCGTGGACAGGTTGTATGGCTACACCTTC	TRBD1	TRBV27	TRBJ1-2	NA
CASSVPGQGSSPLHF	TGTGCCAGCAGCGTCCCGGGACAGGGGAGTTCACCCCTCCACTTT	TRBD1	TRBV7-9	TRBJ1-6	NA
CASSPAGLNTGAFF	TGTGCCAGCTCACCTGCGGGGTTGAACACTGGAGCTTTCTTT	NA	TRBV18	TRBJ1-1	once
CASSSINYGYTF	TGTGCCAGCAGCTCGATAAACTATGGCTACACCTTC	NA	TRBV13	TRBJ1-2	NA
CASSLRGVGYEQYF	TGCGCCAGCAGCCTCCGCGGGGTGGGCTACGAGCAGTACTTC	NA	TRBV4-3	TRBJ2-7	NA